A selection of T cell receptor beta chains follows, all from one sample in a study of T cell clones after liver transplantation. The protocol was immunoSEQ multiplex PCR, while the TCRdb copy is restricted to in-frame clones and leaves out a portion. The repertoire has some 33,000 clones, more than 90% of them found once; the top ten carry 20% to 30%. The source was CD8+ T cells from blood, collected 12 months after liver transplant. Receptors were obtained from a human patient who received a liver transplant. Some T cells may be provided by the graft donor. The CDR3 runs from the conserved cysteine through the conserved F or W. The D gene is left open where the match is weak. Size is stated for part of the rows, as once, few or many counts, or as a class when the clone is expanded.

cdr3_aa: CASSFGSSYNEQFF
cdr3_nt: TGTGCCAGTTCATTTGGGAGCTCCTACAATGAGCAGTTCTTC
d_call: -
clone_size: -
v_call: TRBV6-1
j_call: TRBJ2-1

cdr3_aa: CASGSGGGYEQYF
cdr3_nt: TGTGCTAGTGGATCAGGGGGTGGTTACGAGCAGTACTTC
d_call: TRBD1
clone_size: -
v_call: TRBV12-5
j_call: TRBJ2-7

cdr3_aa: CSGGRPMIDTQYF
cdr3_nt: TGCAGCGGGGGACGGCCTATGATAGATACGCAGTATTTT
d_call: -
clone_size: -
v_call: TRBV29-1
j_call: TRBJ2-3

cdr3_aa: CASSSYSGQETQYF
cdr3_nt: TGTGCCAGCAGTTCGTATAGCGGACAAGAGACCCAGTACTTC
d_call: -
clone_size: -
v_call: TRBV27
j_call: TRBJ2-5

cdr3_aa: CASTPDMNTGELFF
cdr3_nt: TGTGCCAGTACCCCCGACATGAACACCGGGGAGCTGTTTTTT
d_call: -
clone_size: -
v_call: TRBV19
j_call: TRBJ2-2

cdr3_aa: CASTQGTEAFF
cdr3_nt: TGTGCCAGCACCCAGGGTACTGAAGCTTTCTTT
d_call: -
clone_size: once
v_call: TRBV28
j_call: TRBJ1-1

cdr3_aa: CASSLNRAAGELFF
cdr3_nt: TGTGCCAGCAGCTTGAACAGGGCGGCCGGGGAGCTGTTTTTT
d_call: -
clone_size: -
v_call: TRBV5-4
j_call: TRBJ2-2

cdr3_aa: CASSPGTGGLSRYF
cdr3_nt: TGTGCCAGCAGTCCCGGGACAGGGGGTCTTTCAAGGTACTTC
d_call: TRBD1
clone_size: once
v_call: TRBV27
j_call: TRBJ2-5

cdr3_aa: CASSQDGPSGRDEQFF
cdr3_nt: TGCGCCAGCAGCCAAGACGGCCCTAGCGGGAGAGATGAGCAGTTCTTC
d_call: TRBD2
clone_size: -
v_call: TRBV4-1
j_call: TRBJ2-1

cdr3_aa: CASSVTGGADTQYF
cdr3_nt: TGTGCCAGCAGCGTAACAGGGGGGGCAGATACGCAGTATTTT
d_call: -
clone_size: -
v_call: TRBV27
j_call: TRBJ2-3

cdr3_aa: CASSQDEGTGLNEQYF
cdr3_nt: TGCGCCAGCAGCCAAGACGAGGGGACAGGGCTCAACGAGCAGTACTTC
d_call: TRBD1
clone_size: -
v_call: TRBV4-3
j_call: TRBJ2-7

cdr3_aa: CASSLAGGPRYEQYF
cdr3_nt: TGTGCCAGCAGTTTAGCGGGAGGGCCTCGGTACGAGCAGTACTTC
d_call: TRBD2
clone_size: once
v_call: TRBV6-6
j_call: TRBJ2-7

cdr3_aa: CASSVSVAGDTDTQYF
cdr3_nt: TGTGCCAGCAGTGTGTCCGTAGCGGGAGACACAGATACGCAGTATTTT
d_call: TRBD2
clone_size: -
v_call: TRBV2
j_call: TRBJ2-3

cdr3_aa: CASSLALDPRGYTF
cdr3_nt: TGTGCCAGCAGCTTAGCCTTGGACCCAAGGGGCTACACCTTC
d_call: -
clone_size: -
v_call: TRBV11-2
j_call: TRBJ1-2

cdr3_aa: CAWNLAYSYEQYF
cdr3_nt: TGTGCCTGGAACCTGGCCTACTCCTACGAGCAGTACTTC
d_call: -
clone_size: -
v_call: TRBV30
j_call: TRBJ2-7

cdr3_aa: CASSSVTGHIYEQYF
cdr3_nt: TGTGCCAGCAGCTCTGTGACCGGGCATATCTACGAGCAGTACTTC
d_call: -
clone_size: -
v_call: TRBV11-3
j_call: TRBJ2-7

cdr3_aa: CASSEAGSSVYEQYF
cdr3_nt: TGTGCCAGCAGTGAAGCGGGGAGTTCGGTGTACGAGCAGTACTTC
d_call: -
clone_size: -
v_call: TRBV6-1
j_call: TRBJ2-7

cdr3_aa: CASSLVVAGGSGANVLTF
cdr3_nt: TGTGCCAGCAGCTTAGTGGTAGCGGGAGGGTCTGGGGCCAACGTCCTGACTTTC
d_call: TRBD2
clone_size: few
v_call: TRBV7-3
j_call: TRBJ2-6

cdr3_aa: CASRDTSKMADTQYF
cdr3_nt: TGTGCCAGTAGGGATACTAGCAAAATGGCGGATACGCAGTATTTT
d_call: -
clone_size: -
v_call: TRBV14
j_call: TRBJ2-3

cdr3_aa: CASSLDGGSPQDTQYF
cdr3_nt: TGCGCCAGCAGCTTGGACGGCGGTTCCCCACAAGATACGCAGTATTTT
d_call: -
clone_size: few
v_call: TRBV5-1
j_call: TRBJ2-3

cdr3_aa: CSILTDDGYTF
cdr3_nt: TGCAGCATCCTGACAGACGATGGCTACACCTTC
d_call: -
clone_size: -
v_call: TRBV29-1
j_call: TRBJ1-2

cdr3_aa: CASSLGGGGTDTQYF
cdr3_nt: TGTGCCAGCAGTTTGGGCGGGGGCGGCACAGATACGCAGTATTTT
d_call: -
clone_size: -
v_call: TRBV27
j_call: TRBJ2-3

cdr3_aa: CASSQQAGQGEPEQYF
cdr3_nt: TGCGCCAGCAGCCAACAGGCTGGACAGGGTGAACCCGAGCAGTACTTC
d_call: TRBD1
clone_size: -
v_call: TRBV4-3
j_call: TRBJ2-7

cdr3_aa: CASSSSGRGDTQYF
cdr3_nt: TGTGCCAGCAGTTCAAGCGGGAGGGGCGATACGCAGTATTTT
d_call: TRBD2
clone_size: -
v_call: TRBV28
j_call: TRBJ2-3

cdr3_aa: CASGSDQLQETQYF
cdr3_nt: TGTGCTAGTGGTTCCGACCAGTTACAAGAGACCCAGTACTTC
d_call: -
clone_size: -
v_call: TRBV12-5
j_call: TRBJ2-5

cdr3_aa: CASSYSMGLRTYEQYF
cdr3_nt: TGTGCCAGCAGTTACTCGATGGGATTGCGAACCTACGAGCAGTACTTC
d_call: -
clone_size: -
v_call: TRBV6-5
j_call: TRBJ2-7

cdr3_aa: CASSLGWSGSYNEQFF
cdr3_nt: TGTGCCAGCAGTCTGGGATGGAGCGGATCCTACAATGAGCAGTTCTTC
d_call: -
clone_size: -
v_call: TRBV28
j_call: TRBJ2-1

cdr3_aa: CASSESTEAFF
cdr3_nt: TGTGCCAGCTCGGAAAGCACTGAAGCTTTCTTT
d_call: -
clone_size: once
v_call: TRBV7-9
j_call: TRBJ1-1

cdr3_aa: CAISGSDRTPQEQYF
cdr3_nt: TGTGCCATCAGTGGGTCGGACAGGACGCCTCAGGAGCAGTACTTC
d_call: TRBD1
clone_size: -
v_call: TRBV10-3
j_call: TRBJ2-7

cdr3_aa: CASMSLEQYF
cdr3_nt: TGTGCCAGCATGAGTCTCGAGCAGTACTTC
d_call: -
clone_size: -
v_call: TRBV6-1
j_call: TRBJ2-7

cdr3_aa: CASSQARPNALQETQYF
cdr3_nt: TGCGCCAGCAGCCAAGCACGGCCAAATGCCCTCCAAGAGACCCAGTACTTC
d_call: -
clone_size: -
v_call: TRBV4-3
j_call: TRBJ2-5

cdr3_aa: CASSPGTPDTQYF
cdr3_nt: TGTGCCAGCAGCCCCGGGACTCCAGATACGCAGTATTTT
d_call: -
clone_size: -
v_call: TRBV7-9
j_call: TRBJ2-3

cdr3_aa: CASSPGRTGGADIQYF
cdr3_nt: TGTGCCAGCAGTCCGGGAAGGACAGGGGGCGCGGACATTCAGTACTTC
d_call: TRBD1
clone_size: -
v_call: TRBV11-2
j_call: TRBJ2-4

cdr3_aa: CASSQRRLMNTEAFF
cdr3_nt: TGTGCCAGCAGCCAGCGGAGACTCATGAACACTGAAGCTTTCTTT
d_call: -
clone_size: -
v_call: TRBV7-9
j_call: TRBJ1-1

cdr3_aa: CASSLESAHEQFF
cdr3_nt: TGTGCCAGCAGCTTGGAATCAGCGCATGAGCAGTTCTTC
d_call: -
clone_size: -
v_call: TRBV5-4
j_call: TRBJ2-1

cdr3_aa: CASSFTPAALETQYF
cdr3_nt: TGTGCCAGCAGCTTCACCCCCGCGGCCCTTGAGACCCAGTACTTC
d_call: -
clone_size: -
v_call: TRBV11-2
j_call: TRBJ2-5